These T cell receptor beta chains were read from a single sample in a study of prognosis after radiotherapy for stage I lung cancer. TCRdb re-derived calls from the multiplex PCR reads in MiXCR, one entry per CDR3 protein. The sample lists about 12,000 distinct CDR3 sequences, around half occurring once. The material sequenced was PBMCs, taken before or after stereotactic body radiation therapy (not recorded which). Receptor source: a donor of 50 years or more with non-small cell lung cancer. The CDR3 runs from the conserved cysteine through the conserved F or W. Each record gives: D gene, clone size, J gene, V gene, CDR3 DNA, CDR3 protein. A D gene is named only where the DNA matches it firmly. Clone size, where shown, is once, few, many, or a class for clones that have expanded.

d_call: .
clone_size: medium-sized
j_call: TRBJ2-5
v_call: TRBV24-1
cdr3_nt: TGTGCCACCAGTGATTGGAAGAGCAGCGAGACCCAGTACTTC
cdr3_aa: CATSDWKSSETQYF

d_call: .
clone_size: .
j_call: TRBJ2-7
v_call: TRBV27
cdr3_nt: TGTGCCAGCAGCTTGACAGGTGTTGCCTACGAGCAGTACTTC
cdr3_aa: CASSLTGVAYEQYF

d_call: .
clone_size: many
j_call: TRBJ2-3
v_call: TRBV4-1
cdr3_nt: TGCGCCAGCAGCCAAGGGGGGGTTTTCACAGATACGCAGTATTTT
cdr3_aa: CASSQGGVFTDTQYF

d_call: .
clone_size: hyperexpanded
j_call: TRBJ2-7
v_call: TRBV6-5
cdr3_nt: TGTGCCAGCAGTTACACTTCGACGTTGAGTGAGCAGTACTTC
cdr3_aa: CASSYTSTLSEQYF

d_call: .
clone_size: medium-sized
j_call: TRBJ2-3
v_call: TRBV28
cdr3_nt: TGTGCCAGCAGTCTCTCGACCGGCACAGATACGCAGTATTTT
cdr3_aa: CASSLSTGTDTQYF

d_call: .
clone_size: .
j_call: TRBJ2-3
v_call: TRBV11-2
cdr3_nt: TGTGCCAGCAGCTTAGTGTACAGGACACCTAGCACAGATACGCAGTATTTT
cdr3_aa: CASSLVYRTPSTDTQYF

d_call: TRBD1
clone_size: .
j_call: TRBJ1-2
v_call: TRBV6-1
cdr3_nt: TGTGCCAGCAGCCTCCGTCAGGGGGCTGGCTATGGCTACACCTTC
cdr3_aa: CASSLRQGAGYGYTF

d_call: .
clone_size: medium-sized
j_call: TRBJ2-1
v_call: TRBV24-1
cdr3_nt: TGTGCCACCAGTGCCGACCTCATCTCTAGGAATGAGCAGTTCTTC
cdr3_aa: CATSADLISRNEQFF

d_call: TRBD2
clone_size: many
j_call: TRBJ2-3
v_call: TRBV9
cdr3_nt: TGTGCCAGCAGCGTAGATCACAGCGGGAGGAATACGCAGTATTTT
cdr3_aa: CASSVDHSGRNTQYF

d_call: .
clone_size: medium-sized
j_call: TRBJ2-1
v_call: TRBV19
cdr3_nt: TGTGCCAGTAGTGGGGGGGCCGGCGTGTCCAATGAGCAGTTCTTC
cdr3_aa: CASSGGAGVSNEQFF

d_call: TRBD2
clone_size: .
j_call: TRBJ2-1
v_call: TRBV20-1
cdr3_nt: TGCAGTGCTGCAATAGCGGGGGATTACAATGAGCAGTTCTTC
cdr3_aa: CSAAIAGDYNEQFF

d_call: TRBD1
clone_size: many
j_call: TRBJ2-3
v_call: TRBV5-5
cdr3_nt: TGTGCCAGCAGCTCCAGGGGGCAGACAGATACGCAGTATTTT
cdr3_aa: CASSSRGQTDTQYF

d_call: TRBD2
clone_size: .
j_call: TRBJ2-7
v_call: TRBV28
cdr3_nt: TGTGCCAGCAGTTTACCGACATCCTCGGGACTAGCGGGAGAATACGAGCAGTACTTC
cdr3_aa: CASSLPTSSGLAGEYEQYF

d_call: .
clone_size: many
j_call: TRBJ2-5
v_call: TRBV12-3/TRBV12-4
cdr3_nt: TGTGCCAGCCAGGGACCGGATCAAGAGACCCAGTACTTC
cdr3_aa: CASQGPDQETQYF

d_call: .
clone_size: .
j_call: TRBJ2-2
v_call: TRBV11-3
cdr3_nt: TGTGCCAGCAGCTTCAGGCAAAACACCTTGGAGCTGTTTTTT
cdr3_aa: CASSFRQNTLELFF

d_call: TRBD1
clone_size: many
j_call: TRBJ2-4
v_call: TRBV30
cdr3_nt: TGTGCCTACTCGGGACAGTTATTCAAAAACATTCAGTACTTC
cdr3_aa: CAYSGQLFKNIQYF

d_call: .
clone_size: .
j_call: TRBJ2-1
v_call: TRBV19
cdr3_nt: TGTGCCAGTAGTATATCATTAGGCGGGCCGAGCTCCTACAATGAGCAGTTCTTC
cdr3_aa: CASSISLGGPSSYNEQFF

d_call: .
clone_size: .
j_call: TRBJ2-2
v_call: TRBV7-8
cdr3_nt: TGTGCCAGCAGCTTGGGTCGCCGAAGGGGCTCCGGGGAGCTGTTTTTT
cdr3_aa: CASSLGRRRGSGELFF

d_call: .
clone_size: medium-sized
j_call: TRBJ1-3
v_call: TRBV6-1
cdr3_nt: TGTGCCAGCAGTGAGGTGGCGGACACCATATATTTT
cdr3_aa: CASSEVADTIYF

d_call: TRBD2
clone_size: many
j_call: TRBJ2-7
v_call: TRBV7-9
cdr3_nt: TGTGCCAGCAGCTTAGCGCTTGGCGGGAGGCCGGGGGAGCAGTACTTC
cdr3_aa: CASSLALGGRPGEQYF

d_call: .
clone_size: .
j_call: TRBJ2-1
v_call: TRBV7-3
cdr3_nt: TGTGCCAGCAGCTTGTCGAGGACCAATGAGCAGTTCTTC
cdr3_aa: CASSLSRTNEQFF